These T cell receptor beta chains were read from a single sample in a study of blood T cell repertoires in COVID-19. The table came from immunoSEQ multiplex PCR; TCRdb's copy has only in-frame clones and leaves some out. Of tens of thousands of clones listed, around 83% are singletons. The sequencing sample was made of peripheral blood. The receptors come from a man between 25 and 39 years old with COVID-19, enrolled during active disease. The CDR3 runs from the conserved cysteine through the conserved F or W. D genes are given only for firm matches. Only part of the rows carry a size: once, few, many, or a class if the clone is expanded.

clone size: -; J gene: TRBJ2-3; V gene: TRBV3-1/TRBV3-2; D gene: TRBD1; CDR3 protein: CASSRKGAGLTDTQYF; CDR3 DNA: TGTGCCAGCAGCCGCAAGGGGGCAGGGCTCACAGATACGCAGTATTTT
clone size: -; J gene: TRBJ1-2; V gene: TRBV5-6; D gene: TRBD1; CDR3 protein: CASSFGQGRGNYGYTF; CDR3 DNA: TGTGCCAGCAGCTTCGGACAGGGACGGGGTAACTATGGCTACACCTTC
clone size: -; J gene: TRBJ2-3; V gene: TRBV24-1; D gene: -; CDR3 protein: CATSDPRLGSTDTQYF; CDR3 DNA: TGTGCCACCAGTGACCCCCGACTAGGGAGCACAGATACGCAGTATTTT
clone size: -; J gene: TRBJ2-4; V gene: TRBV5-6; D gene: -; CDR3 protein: CASSRPGHPGAKNIQYF; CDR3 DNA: TGTGCCAGCAGCCGCCCGGGACACCCTGGCGCCAAAAACATTCAGTACTTC
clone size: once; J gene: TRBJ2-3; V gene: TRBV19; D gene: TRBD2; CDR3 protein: CASSGSGASGFRDTQYF; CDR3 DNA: TGTGCCAGTAGTGGGTCTGGGGCTAGCGGGTTCCGCGATACGCAGTATTTT
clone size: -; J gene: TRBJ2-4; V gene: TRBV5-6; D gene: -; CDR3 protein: CASSTIRLAKNIQYF; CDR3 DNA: TGTGCCAGCAGCACCATTCGGTTAGCCAAAAACATTCAGTACTTC
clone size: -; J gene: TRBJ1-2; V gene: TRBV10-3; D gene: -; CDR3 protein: CAIIRDNDDGYTF; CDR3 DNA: TGTGCCATCATAAGAGACAATGATGATGGCTACACCTTC
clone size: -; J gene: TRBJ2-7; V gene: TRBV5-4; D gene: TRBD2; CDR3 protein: CASSSIAGGPEEQYF; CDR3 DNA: TGTGCCAGCAGCTCAATAGCGGGAGGGCCTGAAGAGCAGTACTTC
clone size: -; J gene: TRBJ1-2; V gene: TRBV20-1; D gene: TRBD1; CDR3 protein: CSRDRAAGYTF; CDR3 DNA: TGCAGTCGGGACAGGGCGGCTGGCTACACCTTC
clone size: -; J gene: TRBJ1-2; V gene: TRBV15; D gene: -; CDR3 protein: CATSREPGGGRGYTF; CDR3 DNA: TGTGCCACCAGCAGAGAACCGGGGGGAGGTAGGGGCTACACCTTC
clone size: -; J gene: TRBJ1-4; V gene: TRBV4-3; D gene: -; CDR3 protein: CASSQQTGLNEKLFF; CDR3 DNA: TGCGCCAGCAGCCAACAAACAGGGCTTAATGAAAAACTGTTTTTT
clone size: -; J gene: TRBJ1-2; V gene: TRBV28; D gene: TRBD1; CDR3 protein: CASAPAGTGTLYGYTF; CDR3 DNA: TGTGCCAGCGCACCCGCTGGGACAGGGACCCTCTATGGCTACACCTTC
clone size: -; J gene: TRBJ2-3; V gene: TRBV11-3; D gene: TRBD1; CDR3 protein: CASSLRTGETDTQYF; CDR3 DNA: TGTGCCAGCAGCTTACGGACAGGGGAGACAGATACGCAGTATTTT
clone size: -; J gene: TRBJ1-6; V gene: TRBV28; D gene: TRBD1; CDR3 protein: CASSMGQSPLHF; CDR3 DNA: TGTGCCAGCAGTATGGGACAGTCACCCCTCCACTTT
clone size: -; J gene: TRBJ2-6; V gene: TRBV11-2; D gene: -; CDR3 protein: CASSAAGGANVLTF; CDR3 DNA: TGTGCCAGCAGCGCAGCAGGTGGGGCCAACGTCCTGACTTTC
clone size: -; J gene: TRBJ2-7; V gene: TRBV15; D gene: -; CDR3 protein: CATRDYHSSYEQYF; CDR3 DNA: TGTGCCACCAGGGACTACCACTCCTCCTACGAGCAGTACTTC
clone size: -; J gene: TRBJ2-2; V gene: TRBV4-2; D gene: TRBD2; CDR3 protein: CASSSPVSGRAPTGELFF; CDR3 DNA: TGTGCCAGCAGCTCCCCTGTTAGCGGGAGGGCCCCCACCGGGGAGCTGTTTTTT
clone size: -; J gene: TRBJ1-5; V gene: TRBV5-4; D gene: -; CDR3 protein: CASSLDGIRQPQHF; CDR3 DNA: TGTGCCAGCAGCTTGGACGGGATCCGGCAGCCCCAGCATTTT